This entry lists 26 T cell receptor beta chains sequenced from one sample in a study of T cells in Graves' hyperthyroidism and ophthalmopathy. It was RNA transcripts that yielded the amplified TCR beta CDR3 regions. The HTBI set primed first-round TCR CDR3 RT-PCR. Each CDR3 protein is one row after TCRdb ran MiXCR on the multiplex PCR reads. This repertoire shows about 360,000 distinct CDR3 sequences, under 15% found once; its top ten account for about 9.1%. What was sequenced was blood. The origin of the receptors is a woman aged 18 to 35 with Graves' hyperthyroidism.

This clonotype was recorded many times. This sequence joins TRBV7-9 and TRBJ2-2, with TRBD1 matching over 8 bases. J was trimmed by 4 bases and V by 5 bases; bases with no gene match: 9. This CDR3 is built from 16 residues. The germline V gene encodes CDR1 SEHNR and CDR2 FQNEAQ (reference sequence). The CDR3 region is CASSARQGISTGELFF. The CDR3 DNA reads TGTGCCAGCAGCGCCCGACAGGGGATTTCCACCGGGGAGCTGTTTTTT. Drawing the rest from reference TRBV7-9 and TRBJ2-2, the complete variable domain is DTGVSQNPRHKITKRGQNVTFRCDPISEHNRLYWYRQTLGQGPEFLTYFQNEAQLEKSRLLSDRFSAERPKGSFSTLEIQRTEQGDSAMYLCASSARQGISTGELFFGEGSRLTVL.

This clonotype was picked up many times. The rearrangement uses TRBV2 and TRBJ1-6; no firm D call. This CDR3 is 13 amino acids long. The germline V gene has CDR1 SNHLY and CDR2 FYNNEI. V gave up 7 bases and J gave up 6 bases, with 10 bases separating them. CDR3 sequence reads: CASTTQVNSPLHF. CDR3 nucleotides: TGTGCCAGCACAACCCAGGTTAATTCACCCCTCCACTTT.

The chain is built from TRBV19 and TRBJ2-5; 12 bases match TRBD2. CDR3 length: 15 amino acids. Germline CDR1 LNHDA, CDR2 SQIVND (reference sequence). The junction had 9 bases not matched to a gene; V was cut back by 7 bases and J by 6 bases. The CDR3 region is CASTTGTSGSKTQYF. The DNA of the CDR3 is TGTGCCAGTACGACTGGGACTAGCGGGTCGAAGACCCAGTACTTC.

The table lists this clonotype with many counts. CDR3 sequence (DNA): TGTGCCATCAGTGTCGACTGGCGGGGCTACACCTTC. It codes for CAISVDWRGYTF. The chain joins TRBV10-3 to TRBJ1-2, with D hard to call. Germline values: CDR1 ENHRY, CDR2 SYGVKD. There are 12 residues in the CDR3. Trimming removed 4 bases from V and 8 bases from J, with 11 bases in between.

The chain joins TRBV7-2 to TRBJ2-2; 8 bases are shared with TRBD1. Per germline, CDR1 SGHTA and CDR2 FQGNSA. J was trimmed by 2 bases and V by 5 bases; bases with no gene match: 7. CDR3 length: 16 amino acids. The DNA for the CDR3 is TGTGCCAGCAGCCGAAGACAGGGGTCCAACACCGGGGAGCTGTTTTTT. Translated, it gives CASSRRQGSNTGELFF.

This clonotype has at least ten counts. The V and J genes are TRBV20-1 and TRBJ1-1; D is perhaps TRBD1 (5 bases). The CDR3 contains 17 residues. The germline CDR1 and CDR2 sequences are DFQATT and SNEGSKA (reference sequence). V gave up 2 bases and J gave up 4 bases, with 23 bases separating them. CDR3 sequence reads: CSARRSGTRRLGTEAFF. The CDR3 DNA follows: TGCAGTGCTAGACGATCGGGGACTCGGAGGTTGGGCACTGAAGCTTTCTTT.

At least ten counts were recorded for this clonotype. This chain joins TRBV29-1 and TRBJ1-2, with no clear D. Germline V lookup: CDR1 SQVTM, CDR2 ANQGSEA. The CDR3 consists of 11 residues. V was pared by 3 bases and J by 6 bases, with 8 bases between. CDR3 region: CSVDWGDGYTF. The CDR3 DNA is TGCAGCGTTGATTGGGGAGATGGCTACACCTTC.

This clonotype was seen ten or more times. The DNA for the CDR3 is TGTGCCATCAGTGATGGGTGGGAATACAATGAGCAGTTCTTC. This gives the protein CAISDGWEYNEQFF. This chain uses TRBV10-3 with TRBJ2-1; no definite D call. V was trimmed by 3 bases and J by 4 bases, leaving 10 bases between them. The CDR3 is 14 amino acids. Looked up from germline, CDR1 is ENHRY and CDR2 is SYGVKD.

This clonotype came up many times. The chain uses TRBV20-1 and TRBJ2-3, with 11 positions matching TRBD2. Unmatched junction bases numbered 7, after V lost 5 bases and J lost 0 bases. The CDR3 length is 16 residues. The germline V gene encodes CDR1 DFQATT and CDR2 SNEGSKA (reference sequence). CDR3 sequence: CSASTTSGASTDTQYF. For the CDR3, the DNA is TGCAGTGCTTCGACGACTAGCGGGGCTAGCACAGATACGCAGTATTTT.

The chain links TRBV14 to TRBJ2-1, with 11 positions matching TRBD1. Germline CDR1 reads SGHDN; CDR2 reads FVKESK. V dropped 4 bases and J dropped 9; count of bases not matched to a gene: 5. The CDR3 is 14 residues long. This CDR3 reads CASSPGTGGLEQFF. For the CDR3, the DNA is TGTGCCAGCAGCCCAGGGACAGGGGGACTTGAGCAGTTCTTC.

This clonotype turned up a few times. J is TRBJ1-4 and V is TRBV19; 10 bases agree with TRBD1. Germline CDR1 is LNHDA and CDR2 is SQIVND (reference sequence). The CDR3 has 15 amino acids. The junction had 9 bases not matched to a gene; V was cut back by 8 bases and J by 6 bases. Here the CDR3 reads CASATTGGGDEKLFF. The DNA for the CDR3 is TGTGCCAGTGCTACGACAGGGGGCGGCGATGAAAAACTGTTTTTT.

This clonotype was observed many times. The chain's CDR3 is CASSQNPNTEAFF. CDR3 coding DNA: TGTGCCAGCAGCCAGAATCCGAACACTGAAGCTTTCTTT. The chain carries TRBV12-3 or TRBV12-4 and TRBJ1-1; D call uncertain. CDR3 length: 13 amino acids. V was shortened by 6 bases and J by 1 base, with 9 bases between the two germline ends.

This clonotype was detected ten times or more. The CDR3 DNA reads as TGTGCCAGCAACGTTCAGGGGCAGACCTACGAGCAGTACTTC. It translates to CASNVQGQTYEQYF. V and J are TRBV28 and TRBJ2-7; TRBD1 might be the D (6 bases). CDR3 size: 14 residues. Trimming took off 7 bases at V and 2 bases at J, with 15 bases between the two ends. Germline V gene sequence: CDR1 MDHEN, CDR2 SYDVKM.

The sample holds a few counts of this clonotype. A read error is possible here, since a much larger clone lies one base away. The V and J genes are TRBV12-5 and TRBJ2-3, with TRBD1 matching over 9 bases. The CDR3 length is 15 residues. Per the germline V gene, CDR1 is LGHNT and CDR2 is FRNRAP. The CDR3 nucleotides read TGTGCTAATGGTTTGGGGACAGGGCGGACAGATACGCAGTATTTT. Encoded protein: CANGLGTGRTDTQYF.

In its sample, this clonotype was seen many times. This chain's CDR3 is CSAREYRGHEQYF. Here the CDR3 DNA reads TGCAGTGCTAGAGAATACAGGGGCCACGAGCAGTACTTC. The chain recombines TRBV20-1 with TRBJ2-7; 7 bases fit TRBD1. Germline assignment: CDR1 DFQATT and CDR2 SNEGSKA (reference sequence). CDR3 length equals 13 residues. Trimming removed 0 bases from V and 5 bases from J; junction bases left unmatched: 4.

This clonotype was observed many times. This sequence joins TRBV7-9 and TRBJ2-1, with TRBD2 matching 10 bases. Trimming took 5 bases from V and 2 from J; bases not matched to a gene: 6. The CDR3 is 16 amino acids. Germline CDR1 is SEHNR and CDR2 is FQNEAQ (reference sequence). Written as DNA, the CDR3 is TGTGCCAGCAGCCCCTCTAGCGGGGGCACCTACAATGAGCAGTTCTTC. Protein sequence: CASSPSSGGTYNEQFF.

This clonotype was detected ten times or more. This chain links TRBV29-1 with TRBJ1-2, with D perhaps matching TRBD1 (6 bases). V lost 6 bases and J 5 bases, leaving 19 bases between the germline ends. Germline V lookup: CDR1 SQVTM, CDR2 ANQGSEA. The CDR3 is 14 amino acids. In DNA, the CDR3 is TGCAGCGTGGGGGGGGCAGGGGCAAGGTATGGCTACACCTTC. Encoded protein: CSVGGAGARYGYTF.

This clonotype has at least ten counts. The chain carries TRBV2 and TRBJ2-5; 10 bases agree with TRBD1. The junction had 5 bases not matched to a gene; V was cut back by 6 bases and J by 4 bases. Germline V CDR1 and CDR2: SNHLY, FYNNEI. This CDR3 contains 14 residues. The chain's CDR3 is CASRRDRGLETQYF. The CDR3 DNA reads TGTGCCAGCAGGCGGGACAGGGGACTAGAGACCCAGTACTTC.

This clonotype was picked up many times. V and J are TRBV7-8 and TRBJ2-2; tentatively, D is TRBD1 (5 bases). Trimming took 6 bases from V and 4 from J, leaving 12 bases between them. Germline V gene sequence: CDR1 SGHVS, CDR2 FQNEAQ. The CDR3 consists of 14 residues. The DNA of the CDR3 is TGTGCCAGCAGGCCTCGTAGGGGCACCGGGGAGCTGTTTTTT. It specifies CASRPRRGTGELFF.

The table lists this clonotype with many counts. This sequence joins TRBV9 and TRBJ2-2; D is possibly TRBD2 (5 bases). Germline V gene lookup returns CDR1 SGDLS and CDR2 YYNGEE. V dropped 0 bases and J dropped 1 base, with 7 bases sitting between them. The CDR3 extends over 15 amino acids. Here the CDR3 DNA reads TGTGCCAGCAGCGTAGAAGCGGAGAACACCGGGGAGCTGTTTTTT. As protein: CASSVEAENTGELFF. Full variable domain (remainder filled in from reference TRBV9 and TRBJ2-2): DSGVTQTPKHLITATGQRVTLRCSPRSGDLSVYWYQQSLDQGLQFLIQYYNGEERAKGNILERFSAQQFPDLHSELNLSSLELGDSALYFCASSVEAENTGELFFGEGSRLTVL.

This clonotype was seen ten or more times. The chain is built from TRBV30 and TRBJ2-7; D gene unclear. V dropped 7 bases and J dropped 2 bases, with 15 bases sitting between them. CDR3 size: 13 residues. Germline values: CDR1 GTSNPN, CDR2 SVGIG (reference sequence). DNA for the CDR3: TGTGCCTCAAAAAGACTGGGCCCCTACGAGCAGTACTTC. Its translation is CASKRLGPYEQYF.

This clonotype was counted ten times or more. In DNA form, the CDR3 reads TGTGCCAGCAGCTTAGCCGGCAGAGACAATGAGCAGTTCTTC. It translates to CASSLAGRDNEQFF. The rearrangement joins TRBV11-2 to TRBJ2-1, with unresolved D. Germline CDR1 SGHAT, CDR2 FQNNGV. This CDR3 is built from 14 residues. Trimming took 1 base from V and 5 from J, leaving 9 bases between them.

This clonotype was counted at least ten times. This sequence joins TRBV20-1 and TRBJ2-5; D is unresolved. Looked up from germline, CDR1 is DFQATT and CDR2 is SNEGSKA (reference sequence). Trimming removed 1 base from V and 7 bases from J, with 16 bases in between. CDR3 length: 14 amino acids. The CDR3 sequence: CSARVWSAKVTQYF. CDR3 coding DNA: TGCAGTGCTAGAGTGTGGTCCGCCAAGGTGACCCAGTACTTC.

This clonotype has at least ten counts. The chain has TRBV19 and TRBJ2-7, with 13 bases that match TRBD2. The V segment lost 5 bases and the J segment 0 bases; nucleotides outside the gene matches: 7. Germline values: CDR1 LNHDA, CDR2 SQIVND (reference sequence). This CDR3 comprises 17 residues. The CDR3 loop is CASSSRRTSGSSYEQYF. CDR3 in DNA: TGTGCCAGTAGTTCCCGACGGACTAGCGGGAGCTCCTACGAGCAGTACTTC.

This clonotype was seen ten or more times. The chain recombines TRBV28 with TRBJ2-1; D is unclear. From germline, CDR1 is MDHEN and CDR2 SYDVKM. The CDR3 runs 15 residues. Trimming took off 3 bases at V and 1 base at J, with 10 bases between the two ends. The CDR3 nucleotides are TGTGCCAGCAGTTTCTTTCCACCGTCCTACAATGAGCAGTTCTTC. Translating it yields CASSFFPPSYNEQFF. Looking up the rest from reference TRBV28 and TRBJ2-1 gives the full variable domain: DVKVTQSSRYLVKRTGEKVFLECVQDMDHENMFWYRQDPGLGLRLIYFSYDVKMKEKGDIPEGYSVSREKKERFSLILESASTNQTSMYLCASSFFPPSYNEQFFGPGTRLTVL.

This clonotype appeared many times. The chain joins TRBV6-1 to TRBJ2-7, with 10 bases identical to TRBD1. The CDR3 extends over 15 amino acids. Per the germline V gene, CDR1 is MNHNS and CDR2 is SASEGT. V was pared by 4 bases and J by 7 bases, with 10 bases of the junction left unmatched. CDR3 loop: CASSAQGTGEWEQYF. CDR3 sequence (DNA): TGTGCCAGCAGTGCACAGGGGACAGGGGAGTGGGAGCAGTACTTC.